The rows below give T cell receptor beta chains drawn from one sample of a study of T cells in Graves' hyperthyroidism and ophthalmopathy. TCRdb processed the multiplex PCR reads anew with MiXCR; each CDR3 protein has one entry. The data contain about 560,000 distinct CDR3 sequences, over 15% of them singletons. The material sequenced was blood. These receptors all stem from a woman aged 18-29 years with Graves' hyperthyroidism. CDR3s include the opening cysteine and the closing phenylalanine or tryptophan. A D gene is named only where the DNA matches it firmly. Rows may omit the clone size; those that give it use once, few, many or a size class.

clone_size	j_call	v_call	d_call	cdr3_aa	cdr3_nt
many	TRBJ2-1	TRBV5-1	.	CASSGGDSGNEQFF	TGCGCCAGCAGCGGAGGGGACAGTGGGAATGAGCAGTTCTTC
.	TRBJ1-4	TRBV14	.	CASSRIQGGSEKLFF	TGTGCCAGCAGCCGGATACAGGGAGGGTCCGAAAAACTGTTTTTT
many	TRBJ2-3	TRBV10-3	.	CATSLETTGTDTQYF	TGTGCCACCTCACTAGAAACCACTGGCACAGATACGCAGTATTTT
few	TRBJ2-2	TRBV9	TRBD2	CASSPRGLAISGELFF	TGTGCCAGCAGCCCCAGGGGACTAGCGATATCCGGGGAGCTGTTTTTT
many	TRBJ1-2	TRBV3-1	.	CASSPSQQGDYGYTF	TGTGCCAGCAGCCCTTCTCAACAGGGTGACTATGGCTACACCTTC
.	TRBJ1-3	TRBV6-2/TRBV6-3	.	CASSYGRSSGNTIYF	TGTGCCAGCAGTTACGGCAGGTCCTCTGGAAACACCATATATTTT
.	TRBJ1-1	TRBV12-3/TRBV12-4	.	CASSLGLEAFF	TGTGCCAGCAGCTTGGGACTAGAAGCTTTCTTT
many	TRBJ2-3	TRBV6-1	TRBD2	CASRLAGTSTDTQYF	TGTGCCAGCAGATTAGCGGGTACTAGCACAGATACGCAGTATTTT
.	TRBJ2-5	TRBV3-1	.	CASSQGFGRGGETQYF	TGTGCCAGCAGCCAAGGTTTTGGTCGGGGAGGAGAGACCCAGTACTTC
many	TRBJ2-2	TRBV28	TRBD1	CASSLWTGVGTGELFF	TGTGCCAGCAGTCTCTGGACAGGGGTGGGCACCGGGGAGCTGTTTTTT
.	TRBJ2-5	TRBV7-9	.	CASSLVRAGKETQYF	TGTGCCAGCAGCTTAGTCCGGGCGGGAAAAGAGACCCAGTACTTC
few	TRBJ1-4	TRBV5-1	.	CASSLGISLQATNEKLFF	TGCGCCAGCAGCTTGGGAATTAGTTTACAGGCAACTAATGAAAAACTGTTTTTT
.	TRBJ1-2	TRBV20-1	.	CSAEIPGKIYGYTF	TGCAGTGCTGAAATCCCCGGGAAAATATATGGCTACACCTTC
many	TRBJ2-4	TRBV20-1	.	CSAGDLLNIQYF	TGCAGTGCTGGGGATCTCCTGAACATTCAGTACTTC
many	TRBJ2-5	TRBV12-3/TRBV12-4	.	CASSLAYETQYF	TGTGCCAGCAGTTTAGCATATGAGACCCAGTACTTC
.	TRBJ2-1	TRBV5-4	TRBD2	CASSPEVLAGSIEQFF	TGTGCCAGCAGCCCCGAGGTGTTAGCGGGATCTATTGAGCAGTTCTTC
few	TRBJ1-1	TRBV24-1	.	CATTIANTEAFF	TGTGCCACCACCATTGCAAACACTGAAGCTTTCTTT
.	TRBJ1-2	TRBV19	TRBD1	CASSFNRGFGYTF	TGTGCCAGTAGTTTTAACAGGGGCTTTGGCTACACCTTC
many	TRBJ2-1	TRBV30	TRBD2	CAWSGLAGNEQFF	TGTGCCTGGTCCGGACTAGCGGGTAATGAGCAGTTCTTC
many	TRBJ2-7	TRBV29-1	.	CSVEEGQGAKQYF	TGCAGCGTTGAAGAAGGGCAGGGAGCGAAGCAGTACTTC
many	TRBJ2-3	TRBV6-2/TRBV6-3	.	CASSYFLRTDTQYF	TGTGCCAGCAGTTACTTTTTGAGGACAGATACGCAGTATTTT
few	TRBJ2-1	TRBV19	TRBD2	CASRRLAGDYEQFF	TGTGCCAGTAGGAGGCTAGCGGGAGACTATGAGCAGTTCTTC
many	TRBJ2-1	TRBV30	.	CAWRAGAYNEQFF	TGTGCCTGGAGGGCAGGTGCCTACAATGAGCAGTTCTTC
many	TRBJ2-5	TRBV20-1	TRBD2	CSAVPRREVGETQYF	TGCAGTGCAGTGCCCCGGCGGGAGGTCGGTGAGACCCAGTACTTC
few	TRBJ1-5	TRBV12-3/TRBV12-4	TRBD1	CASSKRQGGNQPQHF	TGTGCCAGCAGCAAGCGACAGGGAGGAAATCAGCCCCAGCATTTT
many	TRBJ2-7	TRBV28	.	CASRPTTGGTYEQYF	TGTGCCAGCAGGCCCACCACAGGCGGAACCTACGAGCAGTACTTC
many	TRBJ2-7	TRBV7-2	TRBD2	CASSPFPRLAGSPLGEQYF	TGTGCCAGCAGCCCCTTCCCGCGACTAGCGGGAAGTCCCCTAGGCGAGCAGTACTTC
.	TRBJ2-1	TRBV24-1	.	CATSDPVTGSDEQFF	TGTGCCACCAGTGACCCTGTAACAGGGTCCGATGAGCAGTTCTTC
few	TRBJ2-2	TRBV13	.	CASSSDHSTVRGANTGELFF	TGTGCCAGCAGCTCCGACCACTCGACAGTCCGAGGAGCGAACACCGGGGAGCTGTTTTTT
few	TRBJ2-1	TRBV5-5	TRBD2	CASSPWGATSALEQFF	TGTGCCAGCAGTCCTTGGGGGGCGACTAGCGCACTAGAGCAGTTCTTC
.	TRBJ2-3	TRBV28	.	CASSPRGLGAATRGSTDTQYF	TGTGCCAGCAGTCCCCGAGGTCTGGGGGCGGCCACCCGCGGGAGCACAGATACGCAGTATTTT
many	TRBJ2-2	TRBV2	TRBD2	CASNRGGLAGGSTGELFF	TGTGCCAGCAATCGAGGGGGACTAGCGGGAGGGAGCACCGGGGAGCTGTTTTTT
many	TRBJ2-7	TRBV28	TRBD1	CASSEGQGALYEQYF	TGTGCCAGCAGTGAAGGACAGGGAGCCCTCTACGAGCAGTACTTC
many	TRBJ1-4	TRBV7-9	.	CASSLTGQQFGKLFF	TGTGCCAGCAGCTTAACCGGGCAGCAATTTGGAAAACTGTTTTTT
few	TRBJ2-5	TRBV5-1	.	CASSLSPGEQETQYF	TGCGCCAGCAGCTTGTCTCCGGGGGAACAAGAGACCCAGTACTTC
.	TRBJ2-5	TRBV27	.	CASSNIDQETQYF	TGTGCCAGCAGTAACATAGACCAAGAGACCCAGTACTTC
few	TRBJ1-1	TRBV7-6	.	CASSFYLGSARGGTEAFF	TGTGCCAGCAGCTTTTATTTGGGCAGCGCAAGAGGGGGCACTGAAGCTTTCTTT